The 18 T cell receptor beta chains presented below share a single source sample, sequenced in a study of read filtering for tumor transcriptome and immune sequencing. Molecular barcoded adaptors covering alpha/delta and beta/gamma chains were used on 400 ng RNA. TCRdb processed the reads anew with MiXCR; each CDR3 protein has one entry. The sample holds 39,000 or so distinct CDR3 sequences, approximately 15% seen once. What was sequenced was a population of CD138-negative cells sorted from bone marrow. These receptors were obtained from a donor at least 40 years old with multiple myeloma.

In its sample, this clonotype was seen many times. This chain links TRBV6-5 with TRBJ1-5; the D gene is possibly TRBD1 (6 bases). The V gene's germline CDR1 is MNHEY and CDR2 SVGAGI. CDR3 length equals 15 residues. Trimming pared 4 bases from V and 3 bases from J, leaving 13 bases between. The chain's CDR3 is CASSSRQADNQPQHF. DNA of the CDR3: TGTGCCAGCAGTTCAAGACAGGCGGACAATCAGCCCCAGCATTTT.

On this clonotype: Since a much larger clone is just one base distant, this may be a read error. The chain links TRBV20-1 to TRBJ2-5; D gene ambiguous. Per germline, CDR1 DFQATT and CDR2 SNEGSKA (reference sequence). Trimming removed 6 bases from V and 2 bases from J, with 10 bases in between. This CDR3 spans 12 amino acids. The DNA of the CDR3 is TGCAGTGCCAGGACCGCGCAAGAGACCCAGTACTTC. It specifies CSARTAQETQYF.

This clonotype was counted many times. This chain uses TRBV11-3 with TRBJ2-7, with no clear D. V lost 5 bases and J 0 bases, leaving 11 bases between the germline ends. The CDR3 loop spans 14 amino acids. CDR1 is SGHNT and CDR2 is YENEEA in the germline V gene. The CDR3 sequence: CASSRPGLSYEQYF. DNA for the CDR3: TGTGCCAGCAGCCGACCGGGCCTCTCCTACGAGCAGTACTTC.

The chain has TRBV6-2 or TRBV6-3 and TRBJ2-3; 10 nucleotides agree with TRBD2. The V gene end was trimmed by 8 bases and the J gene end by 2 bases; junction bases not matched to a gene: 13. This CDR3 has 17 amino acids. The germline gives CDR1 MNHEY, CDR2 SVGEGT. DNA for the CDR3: TGTGCCAGCGGAGTTGTAACTAGCGGGGCAAACACAGATACGCAGTATTTT. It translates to CASGVVTSGANTDTQYF.

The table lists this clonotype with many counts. As DNA, the CDR3 is TGTGCCAGCAGTTTCGGTCGACTAGCGGGGGCCCCAGATACGCAGTATTTT. Translated, it gives CASSFGRLAGAPDTQYF. V gene TRBV12-3 or TRBV12-4 combines with J gene TRBJ2-3; 12 bases are shared with TRBD2. J was trimmed by 4 bases and V by 3 bases; bases with no gene match: 8. The CDR3 sequence is 17 residues long.

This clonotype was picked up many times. The CDR3: CASSQRVTGANVLTF. The CDR3, as DNA: TGTGCCAGCAGCCAACGGGTAACTGGGGCCAACGTCCTGACTTTC. This rearrangement joins TRBV6-2 or TRBV6-3 to TRBJ2-6; D call uncertain. V dropped 6 bases and J dropped 2 bases, with 11 bases sitting between them. Germline V gives CDR1 MNHEY, CDR2 SVGEGT. The CDR3 is made up of 15 amino acids.

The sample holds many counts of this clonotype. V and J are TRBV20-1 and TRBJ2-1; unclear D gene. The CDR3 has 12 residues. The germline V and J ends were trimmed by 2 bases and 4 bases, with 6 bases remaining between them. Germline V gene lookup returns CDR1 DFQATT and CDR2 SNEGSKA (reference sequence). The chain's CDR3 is CSARIPYNEQFF. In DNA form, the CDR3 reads TGCAGTGCTAGAATTCCTTACAATGAGCAGTTCTTC.

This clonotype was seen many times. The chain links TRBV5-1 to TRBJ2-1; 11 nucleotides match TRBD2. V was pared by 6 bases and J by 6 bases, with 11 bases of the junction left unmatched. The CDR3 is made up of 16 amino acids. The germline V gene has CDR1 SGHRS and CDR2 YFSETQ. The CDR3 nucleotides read TGCGCCAGCACTCCCTCCACTAGCGGGGGTACCAATGAGCAGTTCTTC. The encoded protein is CASTPSTSGGTNEQFF.

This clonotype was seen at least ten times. CDR3 sequence (DNA): TGTGCCAGCAGCGTCGACAGGGTCGGGGATACGCAGTATTTT. It specifies CASSVDRVGDTQYF. V is TRBV7-2 and J is TRBJ2-3; 7 bases map to TRBD1. The V gene end was trimmed by 5 bases and the J gene end by 6 bases; junction bases not matched to a gene: 8. CDR1 SGHTA and CDR2 FQGNSA come from the germline V gene. The CDR3 covers 14 residues.

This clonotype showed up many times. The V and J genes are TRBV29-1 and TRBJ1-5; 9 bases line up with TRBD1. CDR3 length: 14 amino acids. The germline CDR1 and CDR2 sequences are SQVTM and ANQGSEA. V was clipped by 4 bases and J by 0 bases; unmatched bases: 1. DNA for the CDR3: TGCAGCGTTGTGGGACAGGGTAGCAATCAGCCCCAGCATTTT. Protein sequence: CSVVGQGSNQPQHF.

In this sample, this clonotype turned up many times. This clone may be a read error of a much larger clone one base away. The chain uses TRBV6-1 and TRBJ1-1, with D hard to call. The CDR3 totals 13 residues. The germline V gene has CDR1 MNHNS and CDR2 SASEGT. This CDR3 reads CASSVRSPTEASF. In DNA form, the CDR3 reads TGTGCCAGCAGTGTGCGTTCACCCACTGAAGCTTCCTTT.

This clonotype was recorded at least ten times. The CDR3 region is CAWTWDTGELFF. In nucleotides, the CDR3 is TGTGCCTGGACTTGGGACACCGGGGAGCTGTTTTTT. The rearrangement joins TRBV30 to TRBJ2-2; unclear D gene. Germline assignment: CDR1 GTSNPN and CDR2 SVGIG (reference sequence). V shed 4 bases and J shed 3 bases, with 6 bases lying between them. The CDR3 runs to 12 residues.

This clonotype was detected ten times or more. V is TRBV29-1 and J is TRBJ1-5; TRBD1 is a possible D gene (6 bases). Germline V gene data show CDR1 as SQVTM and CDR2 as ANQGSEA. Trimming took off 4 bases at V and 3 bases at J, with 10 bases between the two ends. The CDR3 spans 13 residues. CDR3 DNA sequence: TGCAGCGTTGCTGGACAGCCCAATCAGCCCCAGCATTTT. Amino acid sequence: CSVAGQPNQPQHF.

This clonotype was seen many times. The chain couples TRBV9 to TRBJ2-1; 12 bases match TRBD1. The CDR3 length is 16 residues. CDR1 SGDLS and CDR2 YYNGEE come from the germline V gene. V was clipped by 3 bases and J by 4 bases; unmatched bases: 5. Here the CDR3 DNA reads TGTGCCAGCAGCGAGAGGGGACAGGGGGCATACAATGAGCAGTTCTTC. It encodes CASSERGQGAYNEQFF. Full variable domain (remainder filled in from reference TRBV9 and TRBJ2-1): DSGVTQTPKHLITATGQRVTLRCSPRSGDLSVYWYQQSLDQGLQFLIQYYNGEERAKGNILERFSAQQFPDLHSELNLSSLELGDSALYFCASSERGQGAYNEQFFGPGTRLTVL.

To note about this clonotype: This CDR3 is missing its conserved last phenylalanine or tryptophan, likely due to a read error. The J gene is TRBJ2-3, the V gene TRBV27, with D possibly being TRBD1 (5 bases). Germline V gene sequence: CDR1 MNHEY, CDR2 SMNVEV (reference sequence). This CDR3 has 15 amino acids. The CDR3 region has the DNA TGTACCAGCAGTCTACAGGATCCTAGCACAGATACGCAGTATTCT. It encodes CTSSLQDPSTDTQYS.

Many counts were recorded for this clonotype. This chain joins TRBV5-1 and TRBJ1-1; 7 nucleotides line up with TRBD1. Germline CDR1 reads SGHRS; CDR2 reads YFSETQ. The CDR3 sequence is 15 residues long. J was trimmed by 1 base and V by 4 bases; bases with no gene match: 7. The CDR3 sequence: CASSPSGQRNTEAFF. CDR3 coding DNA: TGCGCCAGCAGCCCCTCGGGACAGAGGAACACTGAAGCTTTCTTT. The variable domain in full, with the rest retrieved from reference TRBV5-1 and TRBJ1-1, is KAGVTQTPRYLIKTRGQQVTLSCSPISGHRSVSWYQQTPGQGLQFLFEYFSETQRNKGNFPGRFSGRQFSNSRSEMNVSTLELGDSALYLCASSPSGQRNTEAFFGQGTRLTVV.

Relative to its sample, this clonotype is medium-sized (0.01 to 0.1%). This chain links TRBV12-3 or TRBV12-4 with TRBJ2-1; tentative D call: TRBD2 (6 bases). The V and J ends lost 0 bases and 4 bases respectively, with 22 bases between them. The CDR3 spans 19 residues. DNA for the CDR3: TGTGCCAGCAGTTTAGCGGGAGGAAAGGGGAGGCAGAATTACAATGAGCAGTTCTTC. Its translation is CASSLAGGKGRQNYNEQFF.

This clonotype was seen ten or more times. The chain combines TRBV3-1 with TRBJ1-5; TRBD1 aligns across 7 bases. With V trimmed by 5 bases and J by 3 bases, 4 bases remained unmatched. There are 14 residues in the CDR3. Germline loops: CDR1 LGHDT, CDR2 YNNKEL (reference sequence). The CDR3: CASSFTGVNQPQHF. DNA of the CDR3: TGTGCCAGCAGCTTTACAGGGGTCAATCAGCCCCAGCATTTT. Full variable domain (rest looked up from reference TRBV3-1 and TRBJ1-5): DTAVSQTPKYLVTQMGNDKSIKCEQNLGHDTMYWYKQDSKKFLKIMFSYNNKELIINETVPNRFSPKSPDKAHLNLHINSLELGDSAVYFCASSFTGVNQPQHFGDGTRLSIL.